Shown below are 27 T cell receptor beta chains from a single sample sequenced in a study of cytomegalovirus exposure and HLA in healthy donors. The PCR ran on 60 Vbeta and 13 Jbeta primers. This table comes from immunoSEQ multiplex PCR, and its TCRdb copy is limited to in-frame clones, with some not included. Here the sample table reports just over 60,000 clones. The sequencing sample was made of PBMCs. The receptors shown here come from a man in his thirties or forties in good health and CMV-seropositive.

The chain carries TRBV15 and TRBJ2-7, with a tentative D call TRBD2 (5 bases). CDR1 is LNHNV and CDR2 is YYDKDF in the germline V gene (reference sequence). V dropped 0 bases and J dropped 0 bases, with 12 bases sitting between them. The CDR3 spans 16 residues. DNA of the CDR3: TGTGCCACCAGCAGAGATCTTTCGGGGAGCTCCTACGAGCAGTACTTC. Residues: CATSRDLSGSSYEQYF.

The chain recombines TRBV14 with TRBJ2-2; D might be TRBD1 (5 bases). Germline CDR1 is SGHDN and CDR2 is FVKESK. The CDR3 has 13 amino acids. V was pared by 4 bases and J by 7 bases, with 10 bases between. Here the CDR3 DNA reads TGTGCCAGCAGCCCCTACAGGAACGGGGAGCTGTTTTTT. It specifies CASSPYRNGELFF. Full variable domain (missing parts from reference TRBV14 and TRBJ2-2): EAGVTQFPSHSVIEKGQTVTLRCDPISGHDNLYWYRRVMGKEIKFLLHFVKESKQDESGMPNNRFLAERTGGTYSTLKVQPAELEDSGVYFCASSPYRNGELFFGEGSRLTVL.

The rearrangement links TRBV6-5 to TRBJ2-3, with 7 nucleotides matching TRBD1. The CDR3 has 15 amino acids. V shed 6 bases and J 4 bases; nucleotides not matched to a gene: 10. CDR1 is MNHEY and CDR2 is SVGAGI in the germline V gene. The CDR3 DNA is TGTGCCAGCAGCACGACAGGGAAAGGGGCAGATACGCAGTATTTT. Translated: CASSTTGKGADTQYF.

The CDR3 DNA reads as TGTGCCAGCAGCTTTGATGCGGGGGGGCCGGCCGGGGAGCTGTTTTTT. It codes for CASSFDAGGPAGELFF. The chain carries TRBV5-4 and TRBJ2-2; 9 bases align to TRBD2. The trim removed 2 bases at V and 6 bases at J, leaving 8 bases unmatched. Germline CDR1 SGHNT, CDR2 YYREEE (reference sequence). The CDR3 is 16 amino acids.

In DNA form, the CDR3 reads TGTGCCAGCAGCTATGGACAGGGGAATGAAAAACTGTTTTTT. Its translation is CASSYGQGNEKLFF. V usage is TRBV6-5 and J usage is TRBJ1-4, with 9 bases identical to TRBD1. The CDR3 contains 14 residues. Trimming at V came to 6 bases and at J to 5 bases, leaving 4 bases not matched to a gene. Germline V gene data show CDR1 as MNHEY and CDR2 as SVGAGI.

The gene calls are TRBV10-3 and TRBJ1-1, with 7 bases matching TRBD1. The germline CDR1 and CDR2 sequences are ENHRY and SYGVKD. The CDR3 totals 13 residues. Trimming cost V 10 bases and J 0 bases; bases outside gene matches: 5. The CDR3 here is CATGTALNTEAFF. CDR3 nucleotides: TGTGCCACCGGGACAGCGCTGAACACTGAAGCTTTCTTT.

The genes are TRBV4-1 and TRBJ1-4; D uncertain. The CDR3 extends over 13 amino acids. Germline V gene lookup returns CDR1 MGHRA and CDR2 YSYEKL. V lost 5 bases to trimming and J lost 0 bases, with 4 bases between them. CDR3 in amino acids: CASSTATNEKLFF. The CDR3 nucleotides read TGCGCCAGCAGCACAGCAACTAATGAAAAACTGTTTTTT.

The rearrangement links TRBV7-6 to TRBJ2-7, with D unclear. CDR3 length: 14 amino acids. CDR1 is SGHVS and CDR2 is FNYEAQ in the germline V gene. Trimming stripped 1 base from V and 1 base from J, with 8 bases between. CDR3 sequence: CASSLGLQSYEQYF. For the CDR3, the DNA is TGTGCCAGCAGCTTAGGTCTGCAGTCCTACGAGCAGTACTTC. Full variable domain (outside the CDR3, taken from reference TRBV7-6 and TRBJ2-7): GAGVSQSPRYKVTKRGQDVALRCDPISGHVSLYWYRQALGQGPEFLTYFNYEAQQDKSGLPNDRFSAERPEGSISTLTIQRTEQRDSAMYRCASSLGLQSYEQYFGPGTRLTVT.

This chain uses TRBV11-3 with TRBJ2-7, with TRBD2 matching over 8 bases. Germline CDR1 reads SGHNT; CDR2 reads YENEEA. With 3 bases clipped from V and 3 bases from J, the junction kept 4 bases outside the gene matches. The CDR3 runs to 14 residues. The CDR3 protein is CASSFLAGHYEQYF. For the CDR3, the DNA is TGTGCCAGCAGCTTTCTAGCGGGCCACTACGAGCAGTACTTC.

The chain is built from TRBV4-1 and TRBJ2-1, with a tentative D call TRBD1 (5 bases). The CDR3 is 14 amino acids. Germline CDR1 MGHRA, CDR2 YSYEKL. Between the trimmed V and J ends, which lost 0 bases and 10 bases, there was a span of 13 bases. CDR3 amino acids: CASSQELGVREQFF. CDR3 in DNA: TGCGCCAGCAGCCAAGAATTAGGGGTGCGGGAGCAGTTCTTC.

Worth noting for this clone: Other DNA sequences in this sample translate to the same CDR3. The chain has TRBV6-5 and TRBJ1-2; the match to TRBD1 covers 8 bases. The CDR3 totals 12 residues. Per germline, CDR1 MNHEY and CDR2 SVGAGI. Trimming took 7 bases from V and 8 from J; bases not matched to a gene: 6. CDR3 sequence reads: CASTRTGYGYTF. Here the CDR3 DNA reads TGTGCCAGCACCCGGACAGGGTACGGCTACACCTTC.

In DNA, the CDR3 is TGTGCCAGCAGCTTGCCCCCGGGACACAGAACGAACACTGAAGCTTTCTTT. Its translation: CASSLPPGHRTNTEAFF. V and J are TRBV7-9 and TRBJ1-1; D possibly corresponds to TRBD1 (6 bases). The CDR3 is 17 amino acids. Germline V CDR1 and CDR2: SEHNR, FQNEAQ (reference sequence). Trimming left V 3 bases short and J 1 base short, with 18 bases between.

The V call is TRBV7-8, the J call TRBJ1-1; D not resolved. CDR1 is SGHVS, CDR2 FQNEAQ, per germline. This CDR3 has 14 residues. V was cut by 3 bases and J by 0 bases, with 8 bases left in between. CDR3 nucleotides: TGTGCCAGCAGCTTCATCAAAATGAACACTGAAGCTTTCTTT. Translating it yields CASSFIKMNTEAFF.

The V gene is TRBV9, the J gene TRBJ2-7, with 8 positions matching TRBD2. Germline V CDR1 and CDR2: SGDLS, YYNGEE. Unmatched junction bases numbered 6, after V lost 4 bases and J lost 0 bases. This CDR3 region has 15 residues. The CDR3 sequence is CASSSSGSSSYEQYF. Written as DNA, the CDR3 is TGTGCCAGCAGCTCTAGCGGGTCGAGCTCCTACGAGCAGTACTTC.

The gene calls are TRBV9 and TRBJ1-1; the D is unclear. This CDR3 is built from 15 residues. The ends were cut back, 4 bases at V and 1 base at J, with 14 bases in the middle. Germline V CDR1 and CDR2: SGDLS, YYNGEE. This CDR3 reads CASSPRLAANTEAFF. CDR3 nucleotides: TGTGCCAGCAGCCCCCGGTTAGCCGCGAACACTGAAGCTTTCTTT.

V and J are TRBV5-1 and TRBJ2-2; 10 nucleotides match TRBD2. This CDR3 region has 17 residues. Germline assignment: CDR1 SGHRS and CDR2 YFSETQ. J was trimmed by 6 bases and V by 0 bases; bases with no gene match: 8. CDR3 sequence (DNA): TGCGCCAGCAGCTTGGCGGCTAGCGGGAGTTTCGCCGGGGAGCTGTTTTTT. Translation: CASSLAASGSFAGELFF.

This chain connects TRBV30 to TRBJ2-1, with 7 positions matching TRBD2. The CDR3 consists of 13 residues. Germline V gene lookup returns CDR1 GTSNPN and CDR2 SVGIG (reference sequence). The trim removed 0 bases at V and 8 bases at J, leaving 4 bases unmatched. The CDR3 protein is CAWSVFSGDEQFF. The DNA of the CDR3 is TGTGCCTGGAGTGTGTTCAGCGGGGATGAGCAGTTCTTC.

V usage is TRBV30 and J usage is TRBJ2-1, with TRBD1 identical over 7 bases. Per germline, CDR1 GTSNPN and CDR2 SVGIG (reference sequence). The J segment lost 0 bases and the V segment lost 7 bases, leaving 6 bases of the junction unmatched. This CDR3 has 14 amino acids. The CDR3 DNA reads as TGTGCCTTGTTGACAGGGAGCTCCTACAATGAGCAGTTCTTC. This translates into CALLTGSSYNEQFF.

On this clone: The identical CDR3 is also encoded by other nucleotide sequences in the sample. The chain carries TRBV30 and TRBJ1-5; D unresolved. V lost 6 bases and J 7 bases, leaving 10 bases between the germline ends. Looked up from germline, CDR1 is GTSNPN and CDR2 is SVGIG (reference sequence). The CDR3 is 11 residues long. CDR3 coding DNA: TGTGCCTGTTGCTCTAGCCAGCCCCAGCATTTT. Translating gives CACCSSQPQHF.

The V call is TRBV7-3, the J call TRBJ2-1, with a possible D match to TRBD2 (6 bases). Trimming pared 2 bases from V and 5 bases from J, leaving 16 bases between. The CDR3 is made up of 16 amino acids. From germline, CDR1 is SGHTA and CDR2 FQGTGA. DNA of the CDR3: TGTGCCAGCAGCTTAGCTGTCGGGGGACCCGACAATGAGCAGTTCTTC. Its protein product is CASSLAVGGPDNEQFF.

The chain carries TRBV11-2 and TRBJ2-7; maybe TRBD2 (6 bases). Trimming removed 5 bases from V and 5 bases from J, with 25 bases in between. Germline values: CDR1 SGHAT, CDR2 FQNNGV. The CDR3 covers 17 residues. The DNA for the CDR3 is TGTGCCAGCAGCGGACACCTTAGCGGAGTCGGATCAGACGAGCAGTACTTC. Its translation: CASSGHLSGVGSDEQYF.

The CDR3 spells CANDRTKSSYEQYF. The DNA for the CDR3 is TGTGCCAACGACCGGACAAAAAGCTCCTACGAGCAGTACTTC. The chain recombines TRBV6-1 with TRBJ2-7; possible D gene TRBD1, 5 bases. The germline V gene has CDR1 MNHNS and CDR2 SASEGT. This CDR3 comprises 14 residues. V gave up 10 bases and J gave up 0 bases, with 16 bases separating them.

This chain links TRBV30 with TRBJ1-2; tentative D call: TRBD1 (6 bases). The CDR3 spans 12 residues. Germline V gene sequence: CDR1 GTSNPN, CDR2 SVGIG (reference sequence). The germline V and J ends were trimmed by 4 bases and 6 bases, with 12 bases remaining between them. The CDR3 spells CAWTGDVHGYTF. In DNA form, the CDR3 reads TGTGCCTGGACAGGGGACGTTCATGGCTACACCTTC.

This chain uses TRBV6-5 with TRBJ1-5, with D perhaps TRBD1 (5 bases). The CDR3 is 15 residues long. The ends were cut back, 0 bases at V and 1 base at J, with 7 bases in the middle. Germline V gives CDR1 MNHEY, CDR2 SVGAGI. The CDR3 DNA follows: TGTGCCAGCAGTTACTCGCACAGGAGCAATCAGCCCCAGCATTTT. Encoded protein: CASSYSHRSNQPQHF.

CDR3 region: CASSSEQVSTNEKLFF. The CDR3 DNA is TGTGCCAGCAGCTCCGAACAGGTTTCAACTAATGAAAAACTGTTTTTT. The V gene is TRBV7-2, the J gene TRBJ1-4, with D possibly TRBD1 on 5 matching bases. There are 16 residues in the CDR3. Trimming pared 4 bases from V and 0 bases from J, leaving 12 bases between. CDR1 and CDR2 from the germline V gene are SGHTA and FQGNSA.

The chain employs TRBV9 and TRBJ2-1; the match to TRBD1 covers 10 bases. CDR1 and CDR2 (germline): SGDLS, YYNGEE. CDR3 length equals 16 residues. J gave up 3 bases and V 0 bases, and 3 bases lay outside the gene matches. CDR3 in amino acids: CASSVGGQGIYNEQFF. The CDR3 region has the DNA TGTGCCAGCAGCGTAGGGGGACAGGGGATCTACAATGAGCAGTTCTTC.

This chain links TRBV20-1 with TRBJ2-1; maybe TRBD2 (6 bases). Trimming shortened V by 6 bases and J by 5 bases, and 8 bases separated the two germline ends. The germline V gene has CDR1 DFQATT and CDR2 SNEGSKA (reference sequence). CDR3 length: 11 residues. The DNA of the CDR3 is TGCAGTGCCCGCGGGGACAATGAGCAGTTCTTC. This translates into CSARGDNEQFF.